Shown below are 23 T cell receptor beta chains from a single sample sequenced in a study of blood T cell repertoires in COVID-19. Data came from immunoSEQ multiplex PCR; TCRdb stores just in-frame clones and leaves some out. The data contain 150,000 to 200,000 clones, more than 70% of them singletons. Sequenced: peripheral blood. These TCRs come from a human donor in a cohort sampled during active COVID-19.

The gene calls are TRBV30 and TRBJ2-2; TRBD1 agrees at 7 bases. Trimming removed 5 bases from V and 4 bases from J; junction bases left unmatched: 7. The CDR3 runs to 14 residues. The germline CDR1 and CDR2 sequences are GTSNPN and SVGIG (reference sequence). In DNA, the CDR3 is TGTGCCTGGGGATACAGGGGCGGCACCGGGGAGCTGTTTTTT. Protein sequence: CAWGYRGGTGELFF.

The rearrangement links TRBV28 to TRBJ1-4; maybe TRBD1 (6 bases). The germline V and J ends were trimmed by 6 bases and 3 bases, with 14 bases remaining between them. CDR1 and CDR2 (germline): MDHEN, SYDVKM. This CDR3 spans 15 amino acids. The CDR3 region has the DNA TGTGCCAGCAGGACGAGGGGGGGAGCTAATGAAAAACTGTTTTTT. Translation: CASRTRGGANEKLFF.

V gene TRBV7-8 combines with J gene TRBJ1-3; TRBD1 agrees at 7 bases. V trimming: 5 bases; J trimming: 4 bases; junction bases outside the gene matches: 11. This CDR3 has 16 amino acids. CDR1 SGHVS and CDR2 FQNEAQ come from the germline V gene. The CDR3 nucleotides read TGTGCCAGCAGCAACAGGGGACAGTCCGCCGGAAACACCATATATTTT. This encodes CASSNRGQSAGNTIYF. Full variable domain (rest looked up from reference TRBV7-8 and TRBJ1-3): GAGVSQSPRYKVAKRGQDVALRCDPISGHVSLFWYQQALGQGPEFLTYFQNEAQLDKSGLPSDRFFAERPEGSVSTLKIQRTQQEDSAVYLCASSNRGQSAGNTIYFGEGSWLTVV.

The rearrangement joins TRBV6-5 to TRBJ2-7; no reliable D call. Deletions cut 10 bases from V and 1 base from J, with 17 bases between. Germline values: CDR1 MNHEY, CDR2 SVGAGI. CDR3 size: 14 residues. The CDR3 loop is CATQQFPLSYEQYF. The CDR3 coding sequence is TGTGCCACCCAACAGTTCCCTCTTTCCTACGAGCAGTACTTC.

The CDR3 loop is CASSLGSTNTGELFF. CDR3 DNA: TGCGCCAGCAGCCTTGGCAGTACGAACACCGGGGAGCTGTTTTTT. V gene TRBV5-1 combines with J gene TRBJ2-2, with D unresolved. Germline CDR1 SGHRS, CDR2 YFSETQ. This CDR3 is built from 15 residues. V was cut by 4 bases and J by 0 bases, with 10 bases left in between.

The rearrangement links TRBV5-5 to TRBJ1-4; D not certain. Germline CDR1 is SGHKS and CDR2 is YYEKEE (reference sequence). Trimming took off 4 bases at V and 8 bases at J, with 15 bases between the two ends. The CDR3 has 14 amino acids. The DNA for the CDR3 is TGTGCCAGCAGCGAGGACGGACTGGGGGAAAAACTGTTTTTT. As protein: CASSEDGLGEKLFF.

The chain recombines TRBV5-5 with TRBJ2-7; D gene ambiguous. The germline V gene encodes CDR1 SGHKS and CDR2 YYEKEE (reference sequence). This CDR3 comprises 12 residues. The V and J ends lost 4 bases and 4 bases respectively, with 9 bases between them. The CDR3 region has the DNA TGTGCCAGCAGCCCCACTCAATACGAGCAGTACTTC. This encodes CASSPTQYEQYF.

CDR3 amino acids: CASSQDWGGREQFF. The CDR3 nucleotides are TGTGCCAGCAGCCAAGACTGGGGGGGCCGGGAGCAGTTCTTC. This chain connects TRBV3-1 (or the pseudogene TRBV3-2) to TRBJ2-1, with TRBD2 as a possible D gene (7 bases). The CDR3 sequence is 14 residues long. The germline V gene encodes CDR1 LGHDT and CDR2 YNNKEL (reference sequence). The V end was cut by 0 bases, the J end by 10 bases, with 13 bases between.

The rearrangement joins TRBV29-1 to TRBJ2-3; 11 nucleotides line up with TRBD2. The ends lost 6 bases at V and 1 base at J; junction bases unmatched: 6. This CDR3 comprises 15 residues. Germline V gene data show CDR1 as SQVTM and CDR2 as ANQGSEA. CDR3 protein: CSVYRTSGRTDTQYF. DNA of the CDR3: TGCAGCGTCTATCGGACTAGCGGGCGCACAGATACGCAGTATTTT.

The chain employs TRBV5-6 and TRBJ2-7, with TRBD2 matching 8 bases. CDR3 size: 14 residues. Germline lookup yields CDR1 SGHDT and CDR2 YYEEEE. J lost 2 bases, V lost 1 base, and 2 bases had no gene match. DNA for the CDR3: TGTGCCAGCAGCTTGACTAGCGGAACCTACGAGCAGTACTTC. Translating it yields CASSLTSGTYEQYF.

The J gene is TRBJ1-1, the V gene TRBV5-1; 9 bases are shared with TRBD1. The CDR3 runs to 17 residues. The V and J ends lost 3 bases and 0 bases, in that order; junction bases with no gene match: 9. The V gene's germline CDR1 is SGHRS and CDR2 YFSETQ. This CDR3 is CASSYNRGLGLNTEAFF. CDR3 DNA sequence: TGCGCCAGCAGCTATAACAGGGGGCTGGGACTGAACACTGAAGCTTTCTTT.

This clone was observed a handful of times. Other DNA sequences in this sample translate to the same CDR3. The chain couples TRBV7-9 to TRBJ1-2; D uncertain. Trimming removed 1 base from V and 4 bases from J, with 4 bases in between. The CDR3 is 12 amino acids. The germline V gene encodes CDR1 SEHNR and CDR2 FQNEAQ (reference sequence). The CDR3 DNA sequence: TGTGCCAGCAGCTTAGACAGCTATGGCTACACCTTC. It specifies CASSLDSYGYTF.

The CDR3 spells CASRKRGNTEAFF. CDR3 bases: TGTGCCAGCAGAAAAAGGGGAAACACTGAAGCTTTCTTT. This rearrangement joins TRBV6-5 to TRBJ1-1, with D possibly matching TRBD1 (5 bases). This CDR3 has 13 residues. Trimming stripped 6 bases from V and 2 bases from J, with 10 bases between. The germline V gene has CDR1 MNHEY and CDR2 SVGAGI.

V and J are TRBV3-1 (or the pseudogene TRBV3-2) and TRBJ2-2, with 15 nucleotides matching TRBD2. V shed 4 bases, J shed 0 bases, and the junction held 3 bases outside the gene matches. Germline CDR1 LGHDT, CDR2 YNNKEL (reference sequence). CDR3 length: 18 residues. The CDR3 loop reads CASSPGLAGGPNTGELFF. The CDR3 DNA follows: TGTGCCAGCAGCCCGGGACTAGCGGGGGGCCCGAACACCGGGGAGCTGTTTTTT.

The rearrangement joins TRBV2 to TRBJ2-7; 7 nucleotides align to TRBD1. Germline loops: CDR1 SNHLY, CDR2 FYNNEI. There are 14 residues in the CDR3. Trimming took 7 bases from V and 3 from J; bases not matched to a gene: 9. The CDR3 sequence: CASKQRQGNYEQYF. The CDR3 DNA reads as TGTGCCAGCAAACAACGACAGGGCAACTACGAGCAGTACTTC.

V and J are TRBV6-5 and TRBJ1-2; 8 bases align to TRBD1. CDR1 and CDR2 (germline): MNHEY, SVGAGI. The CDR3 extends over 15 amino acids. V dropped 5 bases and J dropped 0; count of bases not matched to a gene: 5. CDR3 residues: CASSRGQASNYGYTF. The CDR3 nucleotides read TGTGCCAGCAGTAGGGGACAGGCCTCTAACTATGGCTACACCTTC.

The CDR3 protein is CATSDSSGSGGSYNEQFF. The CDR3 DNA reads as TGTGCCACCAGTGATTCGAGCGGGAGTGGCGGCTCCTACAATGAGCAGTTCTTC. J is TRBJ2-1 and V is TRBV24-1; 8 positions agree with TRBD2. The CDR3 runs 18 residues. J gave up 0 bases and V 2 bases, and 8 bases lay outside the gene matches. Germline CDR1 is KGHDR and CDR2 is SFDVKD.

The rearrangement uses TRBV2 and TRBJ1-6; 10 bases fit TRBD1. The CDR3 is 15 residues long. Per the germline V gene, CDR1 is SNHLY and CDR2 is FYNNEI. The V and J ends lost 0 bases and 9 bases, in that order; junction bases with no gene match: 2. The CDR3 DNA reads TGTGCCAGCAGTGAAGCGGACAGGGGGATTTCACCCCTCCACTTT. Its translation: CASSEADRGISPLHF. The full variable domain, rest sourced from reference TRBV2 and TRBJ1-6, is EPEVTQTPSHQVTQMGQEVILRCVPISNHLYFYWYRQILGQKVEFLVSFYNNEISEKSEIFDDQFSVERPDGSNFTLKIRSTKLEDSAMYFCASSEADRGISPLHFGNGTRLTVT.

This clone was observed once. The V call is TRBV5-1, the J call TRBJ2-1; 9 nucleotides line up with TRBD2. The CDR3 is made up of 15 amino acids. Germline loops: CDR1 SGHRS, CDR2 YFSETQ. V lost 4 bases to trimming and J lost 4 bases; unmatched junction nucleotides: 6. CDR3 DNA: TGCGCCAGCAGCCTACCGGGACTAGCTTACAATGAGCAGTTCTTC. It yields the protein CASSLPGLAYNEQFF. The full variable domain, completed using reference TRBV5-1 and TRBJ2-1, is KAGVTQTPRYLIKTRGQQVTLSCSPISGHRSVSWYQQTPGQGLQFLFEYFSETQRNKGNFPGRFSGRQFSNSRSEMNVSTLELGDSALYLCASSLPGLAYNEQFFGPGTRLTVL.

In DNA form, the CDR3 reads TGTGCCAGCAGAGGGACACCCTATAATTCACCCCTCCACTTT. Protein sequence: CASRGTPYNSPLHF. The gene calls are TRBV3-1 (or the pseudogene TRBV3-2) and TRBJ1-6, with TRBD1 as a possible D gene (6 bases). This CDR3 region has 14 residues. V was trimmed by 6 bases and J by 2 bases, leaving 8 bases between them. Germline V gene lookup returns CDR1 LGHDT and CDR2 YNNKEL (reference sequence).

The V call is TRBV5-1, the J call TRBJ2-5, with 7 positions matching TRBD1. Germline V gene data show CDR1 as SGHRS and CDR2 as YFSETQ. With 0 bases clipped from V and 2 bases from J, the junction kept 4 bases outside the gene matches. The CDR3 is made up of 15 amino acids. CDR3 coding DNA: TGCGCCAGCAGCTTGGGTAAGGGGGCTCAAGAGACCCAGTACTTC. It encodes CASSLGKGAQETQYF.

This clone is a singleton in its sample. The rearrangement uses TRBV6-5 and TRBJ2-5; 9 bases are shared with TRBD1. J was trimmed by 6 bases and V by 6 bases; bases with no gene match: 8. The CDR3 spans 14 residues. Germline-derived CDR1 and CDR2 are MNHEY and SVGAGI. The CDR3, as DNA: TGTGCCAGCAGCCCGGGACAGGGAGCGAAGACCCAGTACTTC. Translation gives CASSPGQGAKTQYF.

This clone was detected only a few times. The CDR3 DNA sequence: TGTGCCAGCAGCATCACAGGGGGTCGGTCACCCCTCCACTTT. Its protein product is CASSITGGRSPLHF. This sequence joins TRBV11-2 and TRBJ1-6; TRBD1 matches at 8 bases. V lost 5 bases to trimming and J lost 10 bases; unmatched junction nucleotides: 7. The CDR3 loop spans 14 amino acids. The germline V gene has CDR1 SGHAT and CDR2 FQNNGV.